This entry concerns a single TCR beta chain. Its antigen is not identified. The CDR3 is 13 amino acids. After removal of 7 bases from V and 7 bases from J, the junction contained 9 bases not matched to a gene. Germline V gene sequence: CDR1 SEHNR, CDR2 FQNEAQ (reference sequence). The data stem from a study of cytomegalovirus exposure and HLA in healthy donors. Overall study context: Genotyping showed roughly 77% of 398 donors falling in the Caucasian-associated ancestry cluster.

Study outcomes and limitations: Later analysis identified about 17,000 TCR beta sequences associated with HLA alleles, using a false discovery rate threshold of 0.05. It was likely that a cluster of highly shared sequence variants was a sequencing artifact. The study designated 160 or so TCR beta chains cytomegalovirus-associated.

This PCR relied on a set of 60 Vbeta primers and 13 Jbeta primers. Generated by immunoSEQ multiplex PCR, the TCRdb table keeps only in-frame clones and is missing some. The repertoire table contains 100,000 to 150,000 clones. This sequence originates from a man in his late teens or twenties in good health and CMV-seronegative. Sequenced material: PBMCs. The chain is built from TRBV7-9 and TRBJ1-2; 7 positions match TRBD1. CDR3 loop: CASINENRGGYTF. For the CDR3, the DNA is TGTGCCAGCATCAACGAAAACAGGGGTGGCTACACCTTC. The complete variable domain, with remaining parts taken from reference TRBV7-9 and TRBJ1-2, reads DTGVSQNPRHKITKRGQNVTFRCDPISEHNRLYWYRQTLGQGPEFLTYFQNEAQLEKSRLLSDRFSAERPKGSFSTLEIQRTEQGDSAMYLCASINENRGGYTFGSGTRLTVV.